This T cell receptor beta chain was documented in a study of vaccination effects on CD4 cells after COVID-19. As concerns this clone: Antigen unknown.

This CDR3 comprises 11 residues. V dropped 6 bases and J dropped 0 bases, with 2 bases sitting between them. Germline CDR1 is SQVTM and CDR2 is ANQGSEA. The ViraFEST assay expanded antigen-specific CD4+ T cells with viral peptide pools before sequencing. Following 10 days of culture, CD4+ T cells were isolated. The vaccine given was either BNT162b2 or mRNA-1273, in two doses. Cultures used 2 million or so PBMC per well, about 10 IU/ml IL-2 and approximately 10 ug/ml peptides. Clones were sequenced by immunoSEQ multiplex PCR, and TCRdb holds only the in-frame ones, with some missing. The sample yields tens of thousands of clones, under 85% seen once.

The sample consisted of CD4+ T cells from PBMCs cultured with HCoV-OC43 spike peptides, taken after COVID-19 vaccination. This sample's subset: HCoV-OC43 spike overlapping peptide pool stimulation. This sequence originates from a human donor who received a COVID-19 vaccine. V usage is TRBV29-1 and J usage is TRBJ2-2; D is unclear. CDR3 DNA: TGCAGCGTGGCGAACACCGGGGAGCTGTTTTTT. Translated, it gives CSVANTGELFF.